What follows are 7 T cell receptor beta chains derived from one specimen sequenced in a study of vaccination effects on CD4 cells after COVID-19. Antigens of these TCRs are unknown. The data were produced by immunoSEQ multiplex PCR, yet TCRdb's version contains in-frame clones alone and is incomplete. Found here are under 65,000 clones, 65% to 90% of them singletons; the top ten hold 2% to 3%. Ahead of sequencing, the ViraFEST assay grew antigen-specific CD4+ T cells using viral peptide pools. At the end of less than 12 days of culture, CD4+ T cells were isolated. Sequences were derived from CD4+ T cells from PBMCs cultured with HCoV-229E spike peptides, sampled before COVID-19 vaccination. Receptor source: a human donor who received a COVID-19 vaccine.

The chain links TRBV7-2 to TRBJ1-3; possibly TRBD1 for D (6 bases). Germline lookup yields CDR1 SGHTA and CDR2 FQGNSA. The CDR3 length is 16 residues. V lost 4 bases, J lost 7 bases, and 20 bases lay in between. CDR3 in DNA: TGTGCCAGCAGCTGGGTGGGAGCGGGGGCATGGAACACCATATATTTT. This gives the protein CASSWVGAGAWNTIYF. The whole variable domain, filled in from reference TRBV7-2 and TRBJ1-3, reads GAGVSQSPSNKVTEKGKDVELRCDPISGHTALYWYRQSLGQGLEFLIYFQGNSAPDKSGLPSDRFSAERTGGSVSTLTIQRTQQEDSAVYLCASSWVGAGAWNTIYFGEGSWLTVV.

This clone was found once. This chain links TRBV6-5 with TRBJ2-2; no firm D call. CDR3 length equals 14 residues. Germline V gene lookup returns CDR1 MNHEY and CDR2 SVGAGI. V was pared by 2 bases and J by 5 bases, with 9 bases between. The CDR3 loop is CASSYAHGTGELFF. The CDR3 DNA reads TGTGCCAGCAGTTACGCCCACGGAACCGGGGAGCTGTTTTTT.

V is TRBV5-1 and J is TRBJ1-1; tentative D call: TRBD1 (5 bases). The germline V and J ends were trimmed by 4 bases and 4 bases, with 14 bases remaining between them. The CDR3 sequence is 14 residues long. Germline V gene lookup returns CDR1 SGHRS and CDR2 YFSETQ. The CDR3 DNA follows: TGCGCCAGCAGCGGGGCTGGAGGGCGCACTGAAGCTTTCTTT. As protein: CASSGAGGRTEAFF.

The gene calls are TRBV20-1 and TRBJ1-2; a weak D match, TRBD1 (5 bases). The CDR3 is made up of 11 amino acids. V was cut by 5 bases and J by 8 bases, with 12 bases left in between. Germline values: CDR1 DFQATT, CDR2 SNEGSKA (reference sequence). The CDR3 loop is CSAEKGSGYTF. In DNA form, the CDR3 reads TGCAGTGCTGAGAAGGGGAGCGGCTACACCTTC.

This sequence joins TRBV7-9 and TRBJ2-7; D not certain. Deletions cut 3 bases from V and 6 bases from J, with 9 bases between. Per germline, CDR1 SEHNR and CDR2 FQNEAQ (reference sequence). This CDR3 has 12 residues. CDR3 residues: CASSFEVAEQYV. The CDR3 DNA reads as TGTGCCAGCAGCTTTGAGGTGGCCGAGCAGTACGTC.

This clone was recorded once. For the CDR3, the DNA is TGTGCCAGCAGCAGGGACAGGGTAGGGGAGCAGTACGTC. It specifies CASSRDRVGEQYV. The chain employs TRBV5-4 and TRBJ2-7, with 9 bases matching TRBD1. With V trimmed by 4 bases and J by 7 bases, 6 bases remained unmatched. In germline, CDR1 is SGHNT, CDR2 YYREEE (reference sequence). The CDR3 sequence is 13 residues long.

The chain combines TRBV6-7 with TRBJ2-7; 7 nucleotides match TRBD1. TRBV6-7 is labeled an ORF, and its function is uncertain. The CDR3 sequence is 15 residues long. V was pared by 2 bases and J by 3 bases, with 7 bases of the junction left unmatched. The chain's CDR3 is CASSYRTGNLYEQYV. For the CDR3, the DNA is TGTGCCAGCAGTTACCGGACAGGAAACCTCTACGAGCAGTACGTC.